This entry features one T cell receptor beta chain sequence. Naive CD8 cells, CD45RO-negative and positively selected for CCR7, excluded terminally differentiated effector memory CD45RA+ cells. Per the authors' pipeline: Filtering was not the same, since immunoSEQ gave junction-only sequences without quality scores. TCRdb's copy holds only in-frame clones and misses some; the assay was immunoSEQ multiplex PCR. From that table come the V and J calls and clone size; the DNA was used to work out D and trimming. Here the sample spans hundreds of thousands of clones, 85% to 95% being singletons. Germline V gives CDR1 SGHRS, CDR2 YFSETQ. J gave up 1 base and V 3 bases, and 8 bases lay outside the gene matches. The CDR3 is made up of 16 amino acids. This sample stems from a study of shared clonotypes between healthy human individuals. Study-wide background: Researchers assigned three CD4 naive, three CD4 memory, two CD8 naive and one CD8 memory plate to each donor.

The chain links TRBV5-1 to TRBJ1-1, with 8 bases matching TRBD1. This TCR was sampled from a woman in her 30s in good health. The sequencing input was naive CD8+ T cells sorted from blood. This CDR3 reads CASSSHPGQGNTEAFF. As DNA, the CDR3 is TGCGCCAGCAGCTCACATCCAGGACAGGGGAACACTGAAGCTTTCTTT.